This is a list of T cell receptor beta chains from one sample in a study of blood T cell repertoires in COVID-19. TCRdb's copy holds only in-frame clones and misses some; the assay was immunoSEQ multiplex PCR. Here the sample spans around 270,000 clones, roughly 86% being singletons. Sequencing was done on a sample of peripheral blood. The receptors derive from a woman aged 55-69 years with COVID-19, enrolled during active disease. The CDR3 runs from the conserved cysteine through the conserved F or W. Fields, in order: clone size, D gene, J gene, V gene, CDR3 DNA, CDR3 protein. The D gene is left open where the match is weak. Clone size is given for some rows only: seen once, a few or many times, or a class if the clone is expanded.

clone size: -; D gene: TRBD1; J gene: TRBJ1-4; V gene: TRBV30; CDR3 DNA: TGTGCCTGGAGTGAGGGAGGAGGGGGCAGGGAAAAACTGTTTTTT; CDR3 protein: CAWSEGGGGREKLFF
clone size: -; D gene: TRBD1; J gene: TRBJ1-1; V gene: TRBV25-1; CDR3 DNA: TGTGCCAGCAAGACAGGGTGGGGACCTGAAGCTTTCTTT; CDR3 protein: CASKTGWGPEAFF
clone size: -; D gene: TRBD2; J gene: TRBJ2-5; V gene: TRBV5-4; CDR3 DNA: TGTGCCAGCAGCAAAGGACTAGCCCAAGGGACAGAGACCCAGTACTTC; CDR3 protein: CASSKGLAQGTETQYF
clone size: -; D gene: -; J gene: TRBJ2-2; V gene: TRBV14; CDR3 DNA: TGTGCCAGCAGCCACGAAGCGGACACCGGGGAGCTGTTTTTT; CDR3 protein: CASSHEADTGELFF
clone size: -; D gene: TRBD2; J gene: TRBJ2-6; V gene: TRBV7-9; CDR3 DNA: TGTGCCAGCAGCCCCAGTCGGGGGGGGGCTGGTGGGGCCAACGTCCTGACTTTC; CDR3 protein: CASSPSRGGAGGANVLTF
clone size: -; D gene: -; J gene: TRBJ1-1; V gene: TRBV5-1; CDR3 DNA: TGCGCCAGCAGCGCACAGCTGAACACTGAAGCTTTCTTT; CDR3 protein: CASSAQLNTEAFF
clone size: -; D gene: TRBD2; J gene: TRBJ2-1; V gene: TRBV7-9; CDR3 DNA: TGTGCCAGCAGCTTTAGAGGAGGACTAGCGGAAAATGAGCAGTTCTTC; CDR3 protein: CASSFRGGLAENEQFF
clone size: -; D gene: TRBD1; J gene: TRBJ1-2; V gene: TRBV28; CDR3 DNA: TGTGCCACCCTTCAACCGGGACAGCTCTATGGCTACACCTTC; CDR3 protein: CATLQPGQLYGYTF
clone size: -; D gene: TRBD1; J gene: TRBJ2-7; V gene: TRBV27; CDR3 DNA: TGTGCCAGCAGTACCCCGGGACAGGCCTCCTACGAGCAGTACTTC; CDR3 protein: CASSTPGQASYEQYF
clone size: -; D gene: TRBD2; J gene: TRBJ2-2; V gene: TRBV28; CDR3 DNA: TGTGCCAGCAGTTTATTCGGGACTAGCAGAAACACCGGGGAGCTGTTTTTT; CDR3 protein: CASSLFGTSRNTGELFF
clone size: -; D gene: TRBD2; J gene: TRBJ2-3; V gene: TRBV5-4; CDR3 DNA: TGTGCCAGCACCAGGGCGGGAGAGCTCTCGAAGGATACGCAGTATTTT; CDR3 protein: CASTRAGELSKDTQYF
clone size: -; D gene: -; J gene: TRBJ2-6; V gene: TRBV19; CDR3 DNA: TGTGCCAGTAGTATTTCCAGCTCTGGGGCCAACGTCCTGACTTTC; CDR3 protein: CASSISSSGANVLTF
clone size: -; D gene: -; J gene: TRBJ1-2; V gene: TRBV9; CDR3 DNA: TGTGCCAGCAGCCCTGAGACGGGAGTCTATGGCTACACCTTC; CDR3 protein: CASSPETGVYGYTF
clone size: -; D gene: TRBD1; J gene: TRBJ1-5; V gene: TRBV30; CDR3 DNA: TGTGCCTGGAGTGGGGACAGGGAGTATCAGCCCCAGCATTTT; CDR3 protein: CAWSGDREYQPQHF
clone size: -; D gene: -; J gene: TRBJ1-1; V gene: TRBV29-1; CDR3 DNA: TGCAGCGTTGACAGGGCGAACACTGAAGCTTTCTTT; CDR3 protein: CSVDRANTEAFF
clone size: -; D gene: -; J gene: TRBJ2-6; V gene: TRBV7-9; CDR3 DNA: TGTGCCAGCAGCTTAGTGTTCGGCTCTGGGGCCAACGTCCTGACTTTC; CDR3 protein: CASSLVFGSGANVLTF
clone size: -; D gene: -; J gene: TRBJ1-1; V gene: TRBV6-5; CDR3 DNA: TGTGCCAGCAGTTACTCTGGGGGCCTAGCTGAAGCTTTCTTT; CDR3 protein: CASSYSGGLAEAFF
clone size: -; D gene: -; J gene: TRBJ2-7; V gene: TRBV6-2/TRBV6-3; CDR3 DNA: TGTGCCAGCAGTTACTCGGTCACAGGGAACGAGCAGTACTTC; CDR3 protein: CASSYSVTGNEQYF
clone size: few; D gene: TRBD2; J gene: TRBJ2-3; V gene: TRBV6-2/TRBV6-3; CDR3 DNA: TGTGCCAGCAGCAAGGCGTTCAGCGGGAGGGCCGCAGATACGCAGTATTTT; CDR3 protein: CASSKAFSGRAADTQYF
clone size: once; D gene: TRBD2; J gene: TRBJ2-1; V gene: TRBV7-2; CDR3 DNA: TGTGCCAGCAGCCCCGTTAGCGGGAGCTCCTACAATGAGCAGTTCTTC; CDR3 protein: CASSPVSGSSYNEQFF
clone size: few; D gene: -; J gene: TRBJ1-5; V gene: TRBV7-8; CDR3 DNA: TGTGCCAGCAGCTTAACAGGGTTAAGCAGTCAGCCCCAGCATTTT; CDR3 protein: CASSLTGLSSQPQHF
clone size: -; D gene: -; J gene: TRBJ1-1; V gene: TRBV6-5; CDR3 DNA: TGTGCCAGCAGCGCCGGGACATACGCTGAAGCTTTCTTT; CDR3 protein: CASSAGTYAEAFF
clone size: once; D gene: -; J gene: TRBJ1-2; V gene: TRBV7-9; CDR3 DNA: TGTGCCAGCAGCTTAGACAAAAACTATGGCTACACCTTC; CDR3 protein: CASSLDKNYGYTF
clone size: -; D gene: TRBD1; J gene: TRBJ2-1; V gene: TRBV28; CDR3 DNA: TGTGCCAGCAGTTTCCCTTTTGGGACAGGGGGGTACAATGAGCAGTTCTTC; CDR3 protein: CASSFPFGTGGYNEQFF
clone size: -; D gene: -; J gene: TRBJ2-3; V gene: TRBV19; CDR3 DNA: TGTGCCAGTAGTATATACCCGCTCCCCGGAGCTCCCACAGATACGCAGTATTTT; CDR3 protein: CASSIYPLPGAPTDTQYF
clone size: -; D gene: -; J gene: TRBJ2-1; V gene: TRBV5-1; CDR3 DNA: TGCGCCAGCAGCTTGGCGGGCGGGACCTACAATGAGCAGTTCTTC; CDR3 protein: CASSLAGGTYNEQFF
clone size: -; D gene: TRBD2; J gene: TRBJ2-5; V gene: TRBV7-2; CDR3 DNA: TGTGCCAGCAGGACTAGCGGAGTGGAGGAGACCCAGTACTTC; CDR3 protein: CASRTSGVEETQYF
clone size: -; D gene: TRBD2; J gene: TRBJ2-1; V gene: TRBV27; CDR3 DNA: TGTGCCAGCAGTCCCAATAGCGGGACCAGCAATGAGCAGTTCTTC; CDR3 protein: CASSPNSGTSNEQFF
clone size: -; D gene: TRBD1; J gene: TRBJ1-5; V gene: TRBV27; CDR3 DNA: TGTGCCAGCAGTTTATGGGGGACAGGGGGCGCTATAAGCAATCAGCCCCAGCATTTT; CDR3 protein: CASSLWGTGGAISNQPQHF
clone size: -; D gene: TRBD1; J gene: TRBJ1-6; V gene: TRBV5-1; CDR3 DNA: TGCGCCAGCAGCTTGAGGGACAGGGATTCACCCCTCCACTTT; CDR3 protein: CASSLRDRDSPLHF
clone size: -; D gene: -; J gene: TRBJ1-4; V gene: TRBV7-9; CDR3 DNA: TGTGCCAGCAGCCCTCAGGGAACTAATGAAAAACTGTTTTTT; CDR3 protein: CASSPQGTNEKLFF
clone size: few; D gene: -; J gene: TRBJ1-5; V gene: TRBV7-9; CDR3 DNA: TGTGCCAGAGGCTGGGACACCGAAAGGAGCAATCAGCCCCAGCATTTT; CDR3 protein: CARGWDTERSNQPQHF
clone size: -; D gene: -; J gene: TRBJ1-2; V gene: TRBV6-5; CDR3 DNA: TGTGCCAGCAGCCCCTCGGGGAGGGGGGGCGGCTACACCTTC; CDR3 protein: CASSPSGRGGGYTF
clone size: -; D gene: -; J gene: TRBJ2-3; V gene: TRBV30; CDR3 DNA: TGTGCCTGGAGTCGTGGGCAGCCGGGGGATACGCAGTATTTT; CDR3 protein: CAWSRGQPGDTQYF
clone size: few; D gene: -; J gene: TRBJ1-1; V gene: TRBV30; CDR3 DNA: TGTGCCTGCAGAACCGACACGCAAGCAGAAGCTTTCTTT; CDR3 protein: CACRTDTQAEAFF
clone size: -; D gene: TRBD1; J gene: TRBJ1-6; V gene: TRBV11-2; CDR3 DNA: TGTGCCAGCAGCCCAAGGGACAGCCGATCACCCCTCCACTTT; CDR3 protein: CASSPRDSRSPLHF
clone size: -; D gene: -; J gene: TRBJ1-2; V gene: TRBV5-1; CDR3 DNA: TGCGCCAGCAGCCCCGGTGGGGGGAACTATGGCTACACCTTC; CDR3 protein: CASSPGGGNYGYTF